A selection of T cell receptor beta chains follows, all from one sample in a study of blood T cells in healthy people across ages. Via MiXCR, TCRdb re-called the 5' RACE reads, giving one row per CDR3 protein. This table has fewer than 900,000 distinct CDR3 sequences, roughly 43% appearing once. Specimen: blood. The receptors come from a woman in her sixties in good health. CDR3s include the opening cysteine and the closing phenylalanine or tryptophan. Each record gives: V gene, clone size, D gene, J gene, CDR3 length, CDR3 protein, CDR3 DNA. D genes are given only for firm matches. A row's size may be missing; if present it is once, few, many or a size class.

TRBV18	.	.	TRBJ1-4	16	CASSPPSVETNEKLFF	TGTGCCAGCTCACCACCCAGTGTGGAGACTAATGAAAAACTGTTTTTT
TRBV14	.	.	TRBJ2-6	19	CASSPYLQTRQGGANVLTF	TGTGCCAGCAGCCCTTATCTCCAGACACGCCAAGGAGGGGCCAACGTCCTGACTTTC
TRBV14	few	.	TRBJ2-1	13	CASSLHLASEQFF	TGTGCCAGCAGCCTACATCTAGCTTCTGAGCAGTTCTTC
TRBV5-1	.	.	TRBJ2-7	15	CASSLGPGSSYEQYF	TGCGCCAGCAGCTTGGGACCGGGGAGCTCCTACGAGCAGTACTTC
TRBV29-1	once	TRBD1	TRBJ2-5	15	CSVETGTERDNEQYF	TGCAGCGTCGAGACCGGGACAGAGAGAGACAATGAGCAGTACTTC
TRBV3-1	.	.	TRBJ2-7	16	CASSRGLLNSYNEQYF	TGTGCCAGCAGCCGGGGACTCCTTAACTCCTACAATGAGCAGTACTTC
TRBV4-2	.	TRBD2	TRBJ2-7	16	CASSQDQSGGLYEQYF	TGTGCCAGCAGCCAAGATCAGAGCGGGGGCCTCTACGAGCAGTACTTC
TRBV7-6	.	TRBD1	TRBJ1-1	13	CASSQRQGGEAFF	TGTGCCAGCAGCCAAAGACAGGGCGGTGAAGCTTTCTTT
TRBV28	few	.	TRBJ2-1	13	CARTPRPNNEQFF	TGTGCCAGAACCCCGAGACCGAACAATGAGCAGTTCTTC
TRBV6-5	.	.	TRBJ1-2	15	CASSTVGGGEYGYTF	TGTGCCAGCAGTACGGTGGGGGGCGGGGAGTATGGCTACACCTTC
TRBV12-3/TRBV12-4	few	.	TRBJ1-4	15	CASSLSGKRGEKLFF	TGTGCCAGCAGTTTGTCGGGGAAAAGGGGAGAAAAACTGTTTTTT
TRBV15	.	.	TRBJ2-3	14	CATSSLVSADTQYF	TGTGCCACCAGCTCTCTAGTGTCTGCAGATACGCAGTATTTT
TRBV6-2/TRBV6-3	.	.	TRBJ2-2	16	CANRRSGKANTGELFF	TGTGCCAACCGGAGAAGCGGTAAAGCGAACACCGGGGAGCTGTTTTTT
TRBV9	.	.	TRBJ1-2	16	CTSKEILGGPNYGYTF	TGTACCAGCAAAGAAATACTCGGTGGACCTAACTATGGCTACACCTTC
TRBV7-3	once	TRBD2	TRBJ2-1	20	CASSSPMLAGGPLTHNEQFF	TGTGCCAGCAGCTCCCCCATGTTAGCGGGAGGCCCATTAACACACAATGAGCAGTTCTTC
TRBV6-2/TRBV6-3	.	TRBD1	TRBJ1-5	17	CASSYGISGTGAQPQHF	TGTGCCAGCAGTTACGGGATATCCGGGACAGGGGCACAGCCCCAGCATTTT
TRBV6-5	.	TRBD2	TRBJ2-7	15	CASSETSGSWGEQYF	TGTGCCAGCAGTGAGACTAGCGGGAGTTGGGGTGAGCAGTACTTC
TRBV28	.	.	TRBJ2-7	12	CASSILHNEQYF	TGTGCCAGCAGCATCCTCCACAATGAGCAGTACTTC
TRBV20-1	.	.	TRBJ2-1	12	CSARGRYYEQFF	TGCAGTGCTAGAGGCCGGTACTACGAGCAGTTCTTC
TRBV29-1	many	TRBD1	TRBJ2-5	12	CSVGEGAETQYF	TGCAGCGTTGGAGAGGGGGCAGAGACCCAGTACTTC
TRBV29-1	.	TRBD2	TRBJ2-3	14	CSVRTSGGTDTQYF	TGCAGCGTCCGGACTAGCGGGGGCACAGATACGCAGTATTTT
TRBV19	many	.	TRBJ2-1	13	CASSTGGYNEQFF	TGTGCCAGTAGTACCGGGGGATACAATGAGCAGTTCTTC
TRBV27	.	.	TRBJ1-6	15	CASSSVQLRASPLHF	TGTGCCAGCAGTTCAGTACAGTTGAGGGCTTCACCCCTCCACTTT
TRBV7-2	.	.	TRBJ2-3	14	CASSLALANQPQYF	TGTGCCAGCAGCTTAGCGCTCGCAAATCAGCCCCAGTATTTT
TRBV7-2	few	.	TRBJ1-2	12	CASSLQGQGYTF	TGTGCCAGCAGCTTACAGGGTCAAGGCTACACCTTC
TRBV10-3	.	TRBD1	TRBJ1-2	14	CAISESTGGRGYTF	TGTGCCATCAGTGAGTCGACAGGGGGCCGTGGCTACACCTTC
TRBV20-1	.	TRBD2	TRBJ2-1	15	CSASLAGGSYNEQFF	TGCAGTGCTAGTCTAGCGGGCGGCTCCTACAATGAGCAGTTCTTC
TRBV5-1	many	TRBD1	TRBJ1-2	19	CASSFETRSTGVRTNGYTF	TGCGCCAGCAGCTTCGAGACTCGTTCGACAGGGGTGAGGACCAATGGCTACACCTTC
TRBV10-3	.	TRBD1	TRBJ1-1	14	CAIRGTGFNTEAFF	TGTGCCATCAGGGGGACAGGATTTAACACTGAAGCTTTCTTT
TRBV5-1	.	.	TRBJ2-3	13	CASSFEGTDTQYF	TGCGCCAGCAGTTTTGAGGGAACAGATACGCAGTATTTT
TRBV20-1	few	TRBD2	TRBJ2-3	15	CSAQRESSLTDTQYF	TGCAGTGCTCAGCGGGAGAGTTCCCTCACAGATACGCAGTATTTT
TRBV7-3	few	.	TRBJ2-5	14	CASSPSGLRETQYF	TGTGCCAGCAGCCCGAGCGGGTTGAGGGAGACCCAGTACTTC
TRBV5-1	.	TRBD1	TRBJ2-7	16	CASSPSPRQGGNEQYF	TGCGCCAGCAGCCCCTCCCCTCGACAGGGGGGAAACGAGCAGTACTTC
TRBV7-2	few	TRBD1	TRBJ1-4	17	CASSSGGGPGMGEKLFF	TGTGCCAGCAGCTCAGGGGGGGGACCGGGAATGGGCGAAAAACTGTTTTTT
TRBV7-2	few	TRBD2	TRBJ2-2	17	CASSLGGLAGVTGELFF	TGTGCCAGCAGCTTAGGCGGTCTAGCGGGAGTAACCGGGGAGCTGTTTTTT
TRBV7-3	.	.	TRBJ2-2	13	CASSSTNTGELFF	TGTGCCAGCAGCTCCACGAACACCGGGGAGCTGTTTTTT
TRBV11-1	.	TRBD2	TRBJ2-7	15	CAGSYLAGDSGEQYF	TGTGCCGGCAGCTACTTAGCGGGAGACTCAGGCGAGCAGTACTTC
TRBV10-3	.	.	TRBJ2-5	15	CAISGGLAGYNEQYF	TGTGCCATCAGTGGGGGACTGGCGGGTTACAATGAGCAGTACTTC
TRBV20-1	few	.	TRBJ2-4	16	CSAQDKWGEAKNIQYF	TGCAGTGCCCAAGATAAGTGGGGGGAGGCCAAAAACATTCAGTACTTC
TRBV9	.	.	TRBJ1-2	15	CASSSDGTSNYGYTF	TGTGCCAGCAGCTCGGATGGGACTTCTAACTATGGCTACACCTTC
TRBV12-3/TRBV12-4	.	.	TRBJ2-2	14	CASNPRGNAGELFF	TGTGCCAGCAACCCAAGGGGGAACGCCGGGGAGCTGTTTTTT